This T cell receptor (beta chain) was retrieved from a study of cytomegalovirus exposure and HLA in healthy donors. This PCR relied on a set of 60 Vbeta primers and 13 Jbeta primers. The repertoire was sequenced with immunoSEQ multiplex PCR; TCRdb's copy has only in-frame clones and lacks some. There are about 210,000 clones in the sample; about 81% occur only once, and 5.5% to 7.5% lies in the top ten. The sequence was obtained from a man aged 40-55 years in good health and CMV-seropositive. The specimen was PBMCs.

Here the CDR3 DNA reads TGTGCCAGCAGCCGGAAACATGGGGGACTAGCTAACAATGAGCAGTTCTTC. This translates into CASSRKHGGLANNEQFF. This rearrangement joins TRBV4-2 to TRBJ2-1; 9 bases match TRBD2. The V gene's germline CDR1 is LGHNA and CDR2 YNFKEQ. V gave up 4 bases and J gave up 5 bases; unmatched junction bases: 12. The CDR3 covers 17 residues.